Detailed here is one T cell receptor (beta chain). The antigen it recognizes is unknown. No much larger clone exists at a distance of one base, and base qualities are not known. V is trimmed back by 10 bases and J by 0 bases, and the junction contains 4 bases that no gene match accounts for. The CDR3 measures 14 amino acids from cysteine to phenylalanine. Only the CDR3 region is kept as DNA, spanning 42 bases read in frame from base 1. Sequences LNHDA (CDR1) and SQIVND (CDR2) are obtained from the germline V gene (reference sequence). The CDR3 regions of human TCRbeta chains were subjected to immunosequencing. From the authors' description of their analysis: TCRs in the repertoires were compared against a reference library of SARS-CoV-2-specific TCRs that had been generated with the MIRA antigen-specificity platform. Breadth was defined as the fraction of unique TCRs that were SARS-CoV-2-associated, and depth was defined as the fraction of total T cells that were SARS-CoV-2-associated. Using the MIRA data, each spike-specific TCR was assigned both to the spike region to which the TCR was reactive and to a CD4 or CD8 class. Log10-transformed breadth and depth values were compared by one-way ANOVA with Sidak's multiple comparisons tests. The table was pulled from immuneACCESS by TCRdb, which kept in-frame rearrangements only. Such tables lose some clones; where checked, under half of the loss comes from unresolved V genes, and the rest has no known cause. V and J calls and clone size are given by that table; D and trimming were obtained from the DNA. Recorded for this sample are tens of thousands of clones; roughly nine tenths of them occurred a single time. About 1.3% of the sample goes to the ten largest clones.

The sample's time point label, in plain terms: about 28 days (+/-7) after the second vaccine dose. AZD1222 recipients with second doses at about 4 weeks or about 12 weeks were pooled, because spike-specific TCR depth and breadth did not differ between schedules. Samples from vaccinated people were obtained from the UK trials COV001 and COV002, which included a single-blind randomized controlled phase 2/3 trial of AZD1222 (ChAdOx1 nCoV-19) in healthy adults. For TCRbeta chain sequencing, PBMC samples from trial participants were taken at day 0 and at day 28 after the second dose. This entry is derived from a study of T cell responses to AZD1222 COVID-19 vaccine (dated by TCRdb to about 2021). Regarding the research as a whole: TCR sequencing was performed for more than 230 trial participants, of whom around 200 were given two doses of AZD1222 and some 26 were given two doses of MenACWY control vaccine. Trial participants were enrolled by age into 18-55, 56-69 and 70-plus year subgroups, with roughly 150, 30 and 60 TCR-sequenced participants respectively.

What the research found in general, with its limitations: Nearly half of unique spike-specific TCRs reportedly recognized epitopes outside regions mutated in the B.1.351 and B.1.1.7 variants. After two AZD1222 doses, spike-specific TCR breadth and depth were significantly higher than at day 0 and than in MenACWY recipients. In the small 56-69-year group, the increase in depth fell short of significance, most likely because of low power. No day 14 peak-response samples were available, so repertoires were characterized only after the peak T cell response. Vaccine-associated CD4 TCRs spanned the whole spike protein, with dominant responses in regions 160-218 and 743-854. Conclusions about previously exposed vaccinees were limited because only 6 or 7 AZD1222 recipients were SARS-CoV-2 seropositive at baseline. Most participants were white British and females outnumbered males, and the authors suggested that clonal diversity may have been underestimated.

The receptor was derived from an adult who received the AZD1222 COVID-19 vaccine. This sample comprised peripheral blood, obtained 28 days after the second AZD1222 dose. Here the chain combines TRBV19 and TRBJ2-2, with 8 junctional bases fitting TRBD2. The bases read TGTGCCACCCCGGGACTAGCGAACACCGGGGAGCTGTTTTTT. It translates to CATPGLANTGELFF.